This TCR beta chain was obtained from a study of PD-1 blockade in classical Hodgkin lymphoma. Profiled with immunoSEQ multiplex PCR; TCRdb holds only in-frame clones, not every one. The sample contains 100,000 or so clones, roughly nine tenths of which appear only once. The sample's time point: cycle 4 day 1 (C4D1), after more than five weeks of nivolumab. Following autologous stem cell transplantation, relapse occurred in every patient, and exposure to brentuximab vedotin varied. Study findings and constraints: Complete responders had baseline diversity similar to newly diagnosed patients. By C4D1, CD4+ diversity increased significantly, especially in complete responders. Newly diagnosed patients were reported to start with lower TCR diversity than healthy donors.

Germline values: CDR1 MDHEN, CDR2 SYDVKM. This CDR3 contains 14 residues. V gave up 8 bases and J gave up 8 bases; unmatched junction bases: 13. As for this clone: Its antigen is unidentified.

Here the sequenced sample was peripheral blood mononuclear cells (PBMCs), taken before the fourth cycle of nivolumab. The rearrangement uses TRBV28 and TRBJ1-2; the match to TRBD1 covers 8 bases. This receptor was taken from a human donor with classical Hodgkin lymphoma. CDR3 residues: CASEIPGQANGYTF. In nucleotides, the CDR3 is TGTGCCAGCGAAATTCCGGGACAGGCGAACGGCTACACCTTC.